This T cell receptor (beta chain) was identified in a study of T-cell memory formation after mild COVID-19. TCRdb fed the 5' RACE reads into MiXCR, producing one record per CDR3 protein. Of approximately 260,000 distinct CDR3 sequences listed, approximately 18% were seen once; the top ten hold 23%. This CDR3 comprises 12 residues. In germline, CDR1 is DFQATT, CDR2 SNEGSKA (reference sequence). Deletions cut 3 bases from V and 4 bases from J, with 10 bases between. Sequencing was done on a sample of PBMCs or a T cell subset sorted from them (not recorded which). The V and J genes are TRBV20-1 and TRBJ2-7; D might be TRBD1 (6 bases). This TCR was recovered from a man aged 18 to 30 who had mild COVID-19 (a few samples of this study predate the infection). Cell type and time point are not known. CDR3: CSASSRGYEQYV. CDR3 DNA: TGCAGTGCTAGCAGCAGGGGTTACGAGCAGTACGTC.